The sequence of this T cell receptor (beta chain) was determined in a study of CD8 T cells in Susac syndrome. Each multiple sclerosis control was a treatment-naive patient with relapsing-remitting disease that was either stable or active. TEMRA cells were FACS-enriched, unlike CD8+ and CD4+ T cells, which were negatively isolated. Study outcomes and limitations: In its TCR sequencing and HLA analysis, the study acknowledged that the number of individuals was relatively small.

The V and J ends lost 1 base and 0 bases respectively, with 7 bases between them. This CDR3 has 15 amino acids. CDR1 and CDR2 (germline): LNHDA, SQIVND (reference sequence). Of note for this clonotype: Its antigen is unknown.

An input of 0.5 to 1 ug of RNA was subjected to reverse transcription using random hexamers. Amplification of TCR beta CDR3 was carried out by immunoSEQ multiplex PCR, which covered 54 Vbeta and 13 Jbeta segments. Each CDR3 protein gets one entry after TCRdb re-called the immunoSEQ multiplex PCR reads with MiXCR. Of some 100,000 distinct CDR3 sequences in the sample, 85% to 95% were seen once. The sequence derives from a human donor with multiple sclerosis. This sequence joins TRBV19 and TRBJ1-3, with TRBD1 as a possible D gene (5 bases). Material for sequencing was CD4+ T cells from PBMCs. CDR3 loop: CASSIGTNSGNTIYF. In nucleotides, the CDR3 is TGTGCCAGTAGTATAGGGACAAACTCTGGAAACACCATATATTTT.